The TCR beta chain under discussion was sequenced for a study of Ad26.COV2.S vaccination and SARS-CoV-2 variants. Findings of the study overall: Breadth, reportedly substantial, characterized the spike-specific CD8+ and CD4+ T cell responses after vaccination.

Comments on this clone: No antigen is known for it.

This sample's treatment: approximately 18 received Ad26.COV2.S at low or high dose, single or two shots; five or six received placebo; per-sample allocation not given. Samples came from day 63 after the first vaccine or placebo injection. The shot given was an Ad26 vector that makes Wuhan-strain SARS-CoV-2 spike. Profiled with immunoSEQ multiplex PCR; TCRdb holds only in-frame clones, not every one. This table holds roughly 460,000 clones, about 89% found once. The CDR3 loop spans 14 amino acids. Germline CDR1 and CDR2: MNHEY and SMNVEV (reference sequence). V shed 2 bases and J shed 8 bases, with 12 bases lying between them.

Sample: peripheral blood, taken in a trial of Ad26.COV2.S vaccine versus placebo. This clonotype was sampled from a person aged 18-65 years who received the Ad26.COV2.S COVID-19 vaccine or a placebo. The chain links TRBV27 to TRBJ1-4; maybe TRBD1 (5 bases). The CDR3 bases are TGTGCCAGCAGTTTAGGTCAGGGCTACGAAAAACTGTTTTTT. Protein sequence: CASSLGQGYEKLFF.